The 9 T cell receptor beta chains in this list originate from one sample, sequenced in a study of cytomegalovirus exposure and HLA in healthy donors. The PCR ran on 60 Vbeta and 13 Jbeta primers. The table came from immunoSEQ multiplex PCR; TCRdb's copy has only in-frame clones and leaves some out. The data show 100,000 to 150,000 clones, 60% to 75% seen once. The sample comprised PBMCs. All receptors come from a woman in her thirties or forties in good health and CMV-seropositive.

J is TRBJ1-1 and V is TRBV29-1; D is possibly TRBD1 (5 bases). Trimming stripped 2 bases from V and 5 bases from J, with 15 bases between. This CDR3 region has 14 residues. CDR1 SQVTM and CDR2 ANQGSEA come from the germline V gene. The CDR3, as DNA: TGCAGCGTTGAACGGCAGGACGGGGGTACTGAAGCTTTCTTT. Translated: CSVERQDGGTEAFF.

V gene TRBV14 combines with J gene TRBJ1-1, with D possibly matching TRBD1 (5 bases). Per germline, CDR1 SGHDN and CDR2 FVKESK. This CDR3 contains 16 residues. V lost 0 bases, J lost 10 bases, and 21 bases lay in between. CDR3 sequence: CASSQDDSYWGDRAFF. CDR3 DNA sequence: TGTGCCAGCAGCCAAGACGACAGCTACTGGGGGGATCGAGCTTTCTTT.

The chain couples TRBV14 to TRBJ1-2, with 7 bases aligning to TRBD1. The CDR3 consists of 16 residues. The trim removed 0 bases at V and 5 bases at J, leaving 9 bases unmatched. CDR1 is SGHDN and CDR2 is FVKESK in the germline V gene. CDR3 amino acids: CASSQEPKTGEYGYTF. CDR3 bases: TGTGCCAGCAGCCAAGAACCCAAAACAGGGGAGTATGGCTACACCTTC.

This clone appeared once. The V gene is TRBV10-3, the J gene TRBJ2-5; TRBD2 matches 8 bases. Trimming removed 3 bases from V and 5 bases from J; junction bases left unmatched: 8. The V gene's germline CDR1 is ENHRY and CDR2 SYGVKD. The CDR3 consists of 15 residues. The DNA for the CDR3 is TGTGCCATCAGTGAACTAGGACTAGCCGCGGAGACCCAGTACTTC. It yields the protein CAISELGLAAETQYF.

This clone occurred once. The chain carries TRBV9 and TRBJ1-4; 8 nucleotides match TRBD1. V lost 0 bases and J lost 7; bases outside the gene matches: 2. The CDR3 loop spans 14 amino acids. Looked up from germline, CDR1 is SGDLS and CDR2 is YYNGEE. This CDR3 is CASSVGTGTEKLFF. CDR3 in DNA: TGTGCCAGCAGCGTAGGGACAGGGACTGAAAAACTGTTTTTT. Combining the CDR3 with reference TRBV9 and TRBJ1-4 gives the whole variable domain DSGVTQTPKHLITATGQRVTLRCSPRSGDLSVYWYQQSLDQGLQFLIQYYNGEERAKGNILERFSAQQFPDLHSELNLSSLELGDSALYFCASSVGTGTEKLFFGSGTQLSVL.

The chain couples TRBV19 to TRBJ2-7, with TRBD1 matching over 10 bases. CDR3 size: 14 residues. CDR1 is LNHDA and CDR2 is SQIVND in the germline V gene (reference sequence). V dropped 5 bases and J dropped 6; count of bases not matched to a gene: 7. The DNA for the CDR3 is TGTGCCAGTAGTTTTGGGACAGGGGAAGGCGAGCAGTACTTC. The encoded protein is CASSFGTGEGEQYF.

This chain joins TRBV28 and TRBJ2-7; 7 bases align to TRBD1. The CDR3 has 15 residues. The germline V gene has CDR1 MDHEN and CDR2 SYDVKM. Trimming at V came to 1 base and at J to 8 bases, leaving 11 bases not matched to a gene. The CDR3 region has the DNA TGTGCCAGCAGTTTATTCCAGGGGGAGACCTCGCAGCAGTACTTC. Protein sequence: CASSLFQGETSQQYF.

The CDR3, as DNA: TGTGCCTCTCAACAGGGGGGCGACTATGGCTACACCTTC. Translation gives CASQQGGDYGYTF. The V call is TRBV30, the J call TRBJ1-2; 8 nucleotides match TRBD1. Germline V gives CDR1 GTSNPN, CDR2 SVGIG (reference sequence). The ends lost 7 bases at V and 3 bases at J; junction bases unmatched: 7. CDR3 length equals 13 residues.

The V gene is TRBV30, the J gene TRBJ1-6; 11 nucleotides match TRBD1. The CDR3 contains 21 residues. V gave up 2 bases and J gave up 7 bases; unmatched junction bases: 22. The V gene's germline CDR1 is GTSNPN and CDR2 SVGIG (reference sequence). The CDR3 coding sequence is TGTGCCTGGAGTTCACCCCCCGGACAGGGGGCGGTCATGGTCAGGAATTCACCCCTCCACTTT. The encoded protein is CAWSSPPGQGAVMVRNSPLHF.